This T cell receptor (beta chain) comes out of a study of T cells in Graves' hyperthyroidism and ophthalmopathy. Points from the study as a whole: Blood samples included most of the expanded thyroid clonotypes exceeding 0.001.

Regions amplified from RNA transcripts were the TCR beta CDR3 regions. HTBI primers drove first-round RT-PCR of the TCR CDR3. TCRdb recomputed calls from the multiplex PCR reads with MiXCR, one row per CDR3 protein. The table includes 550,000 to 650,000 distinct CDR3 sequences, about 14% detected once. In its sample, this clonotype was seen many times. Its target is not known. Each patient was aged 18 to 65 and had newly diagnosed hyperthyroidism of under 2 months' duration. Patients with uncontrolled infections, other autoimmune diseases, pregnancy or lactation were excluded. The sequence was obtained from a woman aged 25-40 years with Graves' hyperthyroidism that later progressed to Graves' ophthalmopathy. Sequencing was carried out using blood.

CDR3 in DNA: TGTGCCAGCAGTACGTTGGGAGACACTGGGGCCAACGTCCTGACTTTC. It codes for CASSTLGDTGANVLTF. The chain carries TRBV28 and TRBJ2-6, with D tentatively TRBD2 (5 bases). The V gene's germline CDR1 is MDHEN and CDR2 SYDVKM. The CDR3 consists of 16 residues. The V and J ends lost 5 bases and 2 bases respectively, with 13 bases between them.